Listed here are 30 T cell receptor beta chains from one sample, sequenced in a study of identical twins. TCRdb re-analysed the 5' RACE reads in MiXCR, keeping a single row per CDR3 protein. The sample includes 1.5 million or so distinct CDR3 sequences, about 32% seen only once; the top ten take 0.27%. The sequenced material came from cord blood. These receptors all stem from a newborn girl in good health.

J is TRBJ2-3 and V is TRBV28; weak D call: TRBD1 (5 bases). Germline V gene lookup returns CDR1 MDHEN and CDR2 SYDVKM. The germline V and J ends were trimmed by 5 bases and 1 base, with 16 bases remaining between them. The CDR3 extends over 16 amino acids. Here the CDR3 reads CASSDPVGVGTDTQYF. Written as DNA, the CDR3 is TGTGCCAGCAGTGATCCGGTAGGGGTGGGCACAGATACGCAGTATTTT.

There are many counts of this clonotype. The chain couples TRBV7-2 to TRBJ2-3; D is uncertain. CDR3 size: 14 residues. Germline V gene sequence: CDR1 SGHTA, CDR2 FQGNSA. The V and J ends lost 1 base and 1 base respectively, with 6 bases between them. As DNA, the CDR3 is TGTGCCAGCAGCTTAGTCCAGGGCACAGATACGCAGTATTTT. Protein: CASSLVQGTDTQYF. The variable domain in full, with the rest retrieved from reference TRBV7-2 and TRBJ2-3, is GAGVSQSPSNKVTEKGKDVELRCDPISGHTALYWYRQSLGQGLEFLIYFQGNSAPDKSGLPSDRFSAERTGGSVSTLTIQRTQQEDSAVYLCASSLVQGTDTQYFGPGTRLTVL.

J is TRBJ2-7 and V is TRBV18; TRBD1 aligns across 9 bases. This CDR3 has 16 residues. The germline V gene encodes CDR1 KGHSH and CDR2 LQKENI. V was clipped by 1 base and J by 0 bases; unmatched bases: 4. The DNA for the CDR3 is TGTGCCAGCTCACCACAAGCGGGACAGGGCTCCTACGAGCAGTACTTC. Protein sequence: CASSPQAGQGSYEQYF.

The chain is built from TRBV3-1 and TRBJ1-4; the D gene is possibly TRBD1 (6 bases). The ends were cut back, 8 bases at V and 4 bases at J, with 17 bases in the middle. Germline lookup yields CDR1 LGHDT and CDR2 YNNKEL (reference sequence). CDR3 length: 15 residues. The CDR3 DNA reads as TGTGCCAGCGAAAAGGGCGGGGGCTTTAATGAAAAACTGTTTTTT. It yields the protein CASEKGGGFNEKLFF.

There are a few counts of this clonotype. The V call is TRBV20-1, the J call TRBJ2-7, with TRBD2 matching over 12 bases. The junction had 7 bases not matched to a gene; V was cut back by 7 bases and J by 3 bases. From germline, CDR1 is DFQATT and CDR2 SNEGSKA (reference sequence). CDR3 length: 14 amino acids. The CDR3 sequence: CSGSPSGRDYEQYF. The DNA of the CDR3 is TGCAGTGGGAGCCCTAGCGGGAGGGACTACGAGCAGTACTTC.

This chain uses TRBV12-3 or TRBV12-4 with TRBJ1-2, with a possible D match to TRBD1 (5 bases). The CDR3 loop spans 13 amino acids. The V gene lost 6 bases and the J gene lost 7 bases, with 15 bases spanning the gap. CDR3: CASSGRGGSGYTF. CDR3 DNA sequence: TGTGCCAGCAGCGGCCGCGGGGGTAGTGGCTACACCTTC.

This clonotype was counted only a few times. V is TRBV27 and J is TRBJ1-2; weak D call: TRBD1 (6 bases). The CDR3 sequence is 15 residues long. CDR1 is MNHEY and CDR2 is SMNVEV in the germline V gene (reference sequence). V was clipped by 4 bases and J by 2 bases, with 14 bases between them. CDR3 residues: CASSSSGTPNYGYTF. The CDR3, as DNA: TGTGCCAGCAGTTCCTCCGGGACACCAAACTATGGCTACACCTTC.

J is TRBJ1-2 and V is TRBV10-3, with D uncertain. Germline loops: CDR1 ENHRY, CDR2 SYGVKD. With 0 bases removed from V and 0 bases from J, the gap between germline ends came to 11 bases. The CDR3 contains 16 residues. DNA for the CDR3: TGTGCCATCAGTGAGTCGGGCCGGATAGCTAACTATGGCTACACCTTC. The encoded protein is CAISESGRIANYGYTF.

There are a few counts of this clonotype. The chain couples TRBV28 to TRBJ2-7, with D perhaps TRBD2 (6 bases). The CDR3 extends over 17 amino acids. CDR1 and CDR2 (germline): MDHEN, SYDVKM. V was pared by 4 bases and J by 7 bases, with 26 bases between. The CDR3: CASSSLLAGVFYNEQYF. As DNA, the CDR3 is TGTGCCAGCAGTTCATTACTAGCCGGAGTCTTCTACAATGAGCAGTACTTC.

The rearrangement links TRBV12-3 or TRBV12-4 to TRBJ2-4; 7 nucleotides line up with TRBD1. The CDR3 is 15 amino acids. V dropped 5 bases and J dropped 4; count of bases not matched to a gene: 8. CDR3 DNA sequence: TGTGCCAGCAGTGCACCCGACAGGGCTAAAAACATTCAGTACTTC. This codes for CASSAPDRAKNIQYF.

In the case of this clonotype: Since a much larger clone is just one base distant, this may be a read error. The chain recombines TRBV10-3 with TRBJ2-1; 10 bases fit TRBD2. The CDR3 consists of 14 residues. The germline gives CDR1 ENHRY, CDR2 SYGVKD. In nucleotides, the CDR3 is TGTGCCGTCAGCCCTAGCGGGAGAAGCGATGAGCAGTTCTTC. Translation gives CAVSPSGRSDEQFF.

The J gene is TRBJ2-1, the V gene TRBV6-5; D possibly corresponds to TRBD2 (5 bases). In germline, CDR1 is MNHEY, CDR2 SVGAGI. The CDR3 sequence is 15 residues long. Trimming pared 1 base from V and 7 bases from J, leaving 14 bases between. Written as DNA, the CDR3 is TGTGCCAGCAGTTACTTTGAGGCGGAGGAAAATGAGCAGTTCTTC. Its protein product is CASSYFEAEENEQFF.

This sequence joins TRBV2 and TRBJ2-7; D uncertain. The CDR3 runs 17 residues. The germline gives CDR1 SNHLY, CDR2 FYNNEI. V was cut by 5 bases and J by 1 base, with 21 bases left in between. The chain's CDR3 is CASSPLRRRPASYEQYF. CDR3 DNA sequence: TGTGCCAGCAGTCCCCTCAGGCGTCGGCCCGCTTCCTACGAGCAGTACTTC.

V gene TRBV7-2 combines with J gene TRBJ1-6; tentative D call: TRBD1 (5 bases). The V gene's germline CDR1 is SGHTA and CDR2 FQGNSA. The length of the CDR3 is 14 residues. Trimming removed 2 bases from V and 6 bases from J, with 8 bases in between. CDR3 in DNA: TGTGCCAGCAGCTTACAGGGAACTAATTCACCCCTCCACTTT. Its protein product is CASSLQGTNSPLHF.

V gene TRBV20-1 combines with J gene TRBJ2-7, with 7 bases lining up with TRBD2. The germline V gene encodes CDR1 DFQATT and CDR2 SNEGSKA (reference sequence). J was trimmed by 3 bases and V by 2 bases; bases with no gene match: 10. The CDR3 has 15 amino acids. The CDR3 DNA follows: TGCAGTGCTAGAATCCCATTAGCGGGCCTCTACGAGCAGTACTTC. As protein: CSARIPLAGLYEQYF.

In regard to this clonotype: The conserved closing phenylalanine or tryptophan is absent in this CDR3, likely reflecting a read error. The rearrangement joins TRBV20-1 to TRBJ1-2, with D possibly TRBD1 on 6 matching bases. The CDR3 is made up of 14 amino acids. CDR1 is DFQATT, CDR2 SNEGSKA, per germline (reference sequence). CDR3 nucleotide sequence: TGCAGGGCTAGGACAGATGACCCTAACTATGGCTACACCCTC. Its protein is CRARTDDPNYGYTL.

This sequence joins TRBV4-1 and TRBJ2-2; D remains ambiguous. The germline CDR1 and CDR2 sequences are MGHRA and YSYEKL. The CDR3 totals 12 residues. V was shortened by 8 bases and J by 5 bases, with 9 bases between the two germline ends. CDR3 DNA sequence: TGCGCCAGCCCAGTAACTACCGGGGAGCTGTTTTTT. Residues: CASPVTTGELFF.

A few counts support this clonotype. The chain combines TRBV12-3 or TRBV12-4 with TRBJ2-4, with 8 nucleotides matching TRBD1. The J call is uncertain, as TRBJ2-7 better fits the DNA end. The CDR3 has 17 amino acids. The CDR3 DNA is TGTGCCAGCAGCCGAGGGGGCAGGGGGCTCTTTTCCTACGAGCAGTACTTC. It specifies CASSRGGRGLFSYEQYF.

This chain connects TRBV11-2 to TRBJ1-2; weak D call: TRBD1 (5 bases). Germline lookup yields CDR1 SGHAT and CDR2 FQNNGV. V dropped 5 bases and J dropped 4 bases, with 32 bases sitting between them. This CDR3 has 20 residues. CDR3 DNA sequence: TGTGCCAGCAGCCCTATCCCCGACCCGGGACGGAAGCTCTTTACCTATGGCTACACCTTC. It encodes CASSPIPDPGRKLFTYGYTF.

CDR3 region: CASSLLSGSTGELFF. CDR3 coding DNA: TGTGCCAGCAGCCTCTTAAGCGGGAGCACCGGGGAGCTGTTTTTT. This chain uses TRBV11-3 with TRBJ2-2, with TRBD2 identical over 8 bases. V shed 5 bases, J shed 4 bases, and the junction held 6 bases outside the gene matches. Germline CDR1 and CDR2: SGHNT and YENEEA. CDR3 size: 15 residues.

The chain combines TRBV21-1 with TRBJ2-1; the table's D call of TRBD1 was not tested on the DNA. The J call is doubtful: the DNA matches TRBJ2-7 better. TRBV21-1 is deemed a pseudogene. The CDR3 is 16 residues long. The CDR3 region is CASSKWALTTYNEQYF. The CDR3 nucleotides read TGTGCCAGCAGCAAATGGGCGTTAACTACCTACAATGAGCAGTACTTC.

The chain uses TRBV11-2 and TRBJ2-1, with D possibly TRBD1 on 6 matching bases. The germline V and J ends were trimmed by 5 bases and 5 bases, with 16 bases remaining between them. Per the germline V gene, CDR1 is SGHAT and CDR2 is FQNNGV. The CDR3 has 15 residues. The CDR3 nucleotides are TGTGCCAGCAGCCCGTTAAAGGGGGACAACAATGAGCAGTTCTTC. The encoded protein is CASSPLKGDNNEQFF. Full variable domain (remainder filled in from reference TRBV11-2 and TRBJ2-1): EAGVAQSPRYKIIEKRQSVAFWCNPISGHATLYWYQQILGQGPKLLIQFQNNGVVDDSQLPKDRFSAERLKGVDSTLKIQPAKLEDSAVYLCASSPLKGDNNEQFFGPGTRLTVL.

This clonotype came up a few times. V and J are TRBV4-2 and TRBJ1-5, with 7 bases matching TRBD1. The CDR3 length is 15 residues. CDR1 is LGHNA and CDR2 is YNFKEQ in the germline V gene. V gave up 0 bases and J gave up 6 bases; unmatched junction bases: 5. In nucleotides, the CDR3 is TGTGCCAGCAGCCAAGATCCAGGGGGTGGTCAGCCCCAGCATTTT. It specifies CASSQDPGGGQPQHF.

Worth noting for this clonotype: This could be a read error, since a much larger clone is one nucleotide away. V gene TRBV29-1 combines with J gene TRBJ2-7; D tentatively reads TRBD1 or TRBD2 (5 bases each). Germline V gene sequence: CDR1 SQVTM, CDR2 ANQGSEA. V was shortened by 0 bases and J by 7 bases, with 19 bases between the two germline ends. The CDR3 loop spans 15 amino acids. CDR3 coding DNA: TGCAGCGTTGAAGAAGGGGTGCTAGCTACGGATGAGCAGTACTTC. This translates into CSVEEGVLATDEQYF.

A note on this clonotype: The junction departs from germline at one end; a sequencing error may be responsible. The gene calls are TRBV9 and TRBJ2-1; TRBD2 matches at 7 bases. The CDR3 covers 16 residues. Germline V CDR1 and CDR2: SGDLS, YYNGEE. The CDR3 region is CGSSALTSNNSYEQFF. In DNA, the CDR3 is TGTGGCAGCAGCGCCCTGACTAGCAACAATTCCTACGAGCAGTTCTTC.

As regards this clonotype: The junction shows a germline mismatch at one end, possibly a read error. The V gene is TRBV20-1, the J gene TRBJ2-7; 8 nucleotides agree with TRBD1. This CDR3 is built from 14 residues. CDR1 DFQATT and CDR2 SNEGSKA come from the germline V gene (reference sequence). The CDR3 loop reads CSARGRAGGYERYF. In DNA form, the CDR3 reads TGCAGTGCTAGAGGGCGTGCAGGGGGCTACGAGCGGTACTTC.

This chain links TRBV20-1 with TRBJ1-6; D call uncertain. The germline V gene encodes CDR1 DFQATT and CDR2 SNEGSKA (reference sequence). The length of the CDR3 is 18 residues. The V end was cut by 0 bases, the J end by 0 bases, with 15 bases between. CDR3: CSARDVRSGSSYNSPLHF. CDR3 bases: TGCAGTGCTAGAGATGTTCGGTCCGGCAGCTCCTATAATTCACCCCTCCACTTT.

This chain uses TRBV6-5 with TRBJ2-1, with TRBD2 matching over 9 bases. The last part of the DNA fits TRBJ2-7 better; the J call may be wrong. The CDR3 length is 17 residues. Germline V gives CDR1 MNHEY, CDR2 SVGAGI. The CDR3 region has the DNA TGTGCCAGCAGTTATTTTGGCGGGAGGGAATTTTACAATGAGCAGTACTTC. Residues: CASSYFGGREFYNEQYF.

This clonotype has more than one count but fewer than ten. The chain employs TRBV5-1 and TRBJ2-7; 14 bases agree with TRBD2. V was pared by 4 bases and J by 5 bases, with 8 bases of the junction left unmatched. The CDR3 is 16 residues long. Germline CDR1 reads SGHRS; CDR2 reads YFSETQ. The CDR3 DNA follows: TGCGCCAGCAGCCTACCCCTGGGACTAGCGGGAGACGAGCAGTACTTC. This sequence encodes CASSLPLGLAGDEQYF.

Comment on this clonotype: A read error may produce the germline difference seen at one junction end. The chain uses TRBV19 and TRBJ2-1; 7 nucleotides align to TRBD2. CDR1 and CDR2 (germline): LNHDA, SQIVND (reference sequence). CDR3 length equals 15 residues. This chain's CDR3 is CASSMGGSGYNGQFF. CDR3 coding DNA: TGTGCCAGTAGTATGGGCGGGAGTGGCTACAATGGGCAGTTCTTC.